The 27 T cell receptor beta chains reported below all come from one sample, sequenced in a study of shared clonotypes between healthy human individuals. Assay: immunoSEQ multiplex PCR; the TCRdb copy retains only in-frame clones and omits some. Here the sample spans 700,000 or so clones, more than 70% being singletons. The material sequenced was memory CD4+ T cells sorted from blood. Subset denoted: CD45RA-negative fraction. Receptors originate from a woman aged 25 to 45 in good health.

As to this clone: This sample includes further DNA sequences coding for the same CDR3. CDR3 nucleotide sequence: TGTGCCAGCAGTTACCGGGCGGGGGAAAAACTGTTTTTT. Its translation: CASSYRAGEKLFF. V is TRBV6-5 and J is TRBJ1-4; D is unclear. This CDR3 has 13 amino acids. Trimming cost V 2 bases and J 8 bases, with 9 bases left between them. CDR1 MNHEY and CDR2 SVGAGI come from the germline V gene.

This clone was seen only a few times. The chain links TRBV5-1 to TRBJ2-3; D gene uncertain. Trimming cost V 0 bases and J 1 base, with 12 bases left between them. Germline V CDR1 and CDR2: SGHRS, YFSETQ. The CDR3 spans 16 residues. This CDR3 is CASSLVSGPGTDTQYF. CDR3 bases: TGCGCCAGCAGCTTGGTGTCCGGGCCTGGCACAGATACGCAGTATTTT.

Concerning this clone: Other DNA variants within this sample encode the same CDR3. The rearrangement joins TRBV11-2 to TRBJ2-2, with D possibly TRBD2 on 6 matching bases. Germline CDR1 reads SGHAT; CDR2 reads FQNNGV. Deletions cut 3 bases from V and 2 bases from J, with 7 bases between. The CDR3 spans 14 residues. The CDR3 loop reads CASSLGLNTGELFF. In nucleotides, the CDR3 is TGTGCCAGCAGCTTGGGACTCAACACCGGGGAGCTGTTTTTT.

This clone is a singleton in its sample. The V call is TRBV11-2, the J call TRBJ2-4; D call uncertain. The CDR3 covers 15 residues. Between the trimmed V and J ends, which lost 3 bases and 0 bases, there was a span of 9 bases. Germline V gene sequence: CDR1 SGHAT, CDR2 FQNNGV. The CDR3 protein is CASSFFSSAKNIQYF. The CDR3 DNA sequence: TGTGCCAGCAGCTTTTTTTCCTCAGCCAAAAACATTCAGTACTTC.

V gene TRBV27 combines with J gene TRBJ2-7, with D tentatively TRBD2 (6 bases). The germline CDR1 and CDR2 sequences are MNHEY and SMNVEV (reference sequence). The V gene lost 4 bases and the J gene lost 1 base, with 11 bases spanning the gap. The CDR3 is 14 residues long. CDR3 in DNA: TGTGCCAGCAGTTCAATTAGCGGATCCTACGAGCAGTACTTC. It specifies CASSSISGSYEQYF.

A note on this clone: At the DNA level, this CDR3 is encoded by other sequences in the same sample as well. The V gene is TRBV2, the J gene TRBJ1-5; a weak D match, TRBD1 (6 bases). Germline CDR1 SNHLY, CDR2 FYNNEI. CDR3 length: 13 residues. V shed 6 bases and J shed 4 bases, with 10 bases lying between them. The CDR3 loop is CASRATGNQPQHF. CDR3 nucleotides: TGTGCCAGCAGGGCAACAGGGAATCAGCCCCAGCATTTT.

The chain's CDR3 is CASSRYSGSRSYEQYF. CDR3 sequence (DNA): TGTGCCAGCAGCCGTTATAGCGGGAGTCGCTCCTACGAGCAGTACTTC. The chain recombines TRBV5-4 with TRBJ2-7; 9 positions agree with TRBD2. The CDR3 runs 16 residues. V trimming: 4 bases; J trimming: 0 bases; junction bases outside the gene matches: 8. In germline, CDR1 is SGHNT, CDR2 YYREEE (reference sequence).

Written as DNA, the CDR3 is TGTGCCAGCAAGCGGGGACAGGGAGCCGGGGAGCTGTTTTTT. Translating gives CASKRGQGAGELFF. The rearrangement joins TRBV5-6 to TRBJ2-2; TRBD1 agrees at 9 bases. The CDR3 extends over 14 amino acids. Germline CDR1 and CDR2: SGHDT and YYEEEE. Unmatched junction bases numbered 6, after V lost 6 bases and J lost 6 bases. Combining the CDR3 with reference TRBV5-6 and TRBJ2-2 gives the whole variable domain DAGVTQSPTHLIKTRGQQVTLRCSPKSGHDTVSWYQQALGQGPQFIFQYYEEEERQRGNFPDRFSGHQFPNYSSELNVNALLLGDSALYLCASKRGQGAGELFFGEGSRLTVL.

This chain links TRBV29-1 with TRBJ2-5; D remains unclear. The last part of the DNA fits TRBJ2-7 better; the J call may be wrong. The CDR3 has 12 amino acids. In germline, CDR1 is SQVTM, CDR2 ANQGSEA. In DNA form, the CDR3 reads TGCAGCGTTATACAGCCGCCCTACGAGCAGTACTTC. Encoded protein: CSVIQPPYEQYF.

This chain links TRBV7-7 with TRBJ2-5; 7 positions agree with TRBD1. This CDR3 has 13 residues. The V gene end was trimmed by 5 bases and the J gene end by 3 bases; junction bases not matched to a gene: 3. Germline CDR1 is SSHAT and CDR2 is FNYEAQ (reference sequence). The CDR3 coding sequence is TGTGCCAGCAGCCACGACAGGGAAGAGACCCAGTACTTC. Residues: CASSHDREETQYF.

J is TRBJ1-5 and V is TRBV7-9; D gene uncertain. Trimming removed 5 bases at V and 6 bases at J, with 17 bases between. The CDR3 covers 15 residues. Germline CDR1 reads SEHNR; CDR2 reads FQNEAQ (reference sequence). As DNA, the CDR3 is TGTGCCAGCAGCGGAGGCGGGGAGATCAGTCAGCCCCAGCATTTT. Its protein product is CASSGGGEISQPQHF.

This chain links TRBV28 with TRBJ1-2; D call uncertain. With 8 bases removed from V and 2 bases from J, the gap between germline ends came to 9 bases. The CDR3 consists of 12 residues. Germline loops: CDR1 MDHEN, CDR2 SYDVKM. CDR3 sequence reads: CASGLPNYGYTF. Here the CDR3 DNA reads TGTGCCAGCGGACTGCCAAACTATGGCTACACCTTC.

The CDR3 nucleotides read TGTGCCAGCTCACACACCGGGACAGGGGCATTGACTGAAGCTTTCTTT. Amino acid sequence: CASSHTGTGALTEAFF. The chain has TRBV18 and TRBJ1-1; 10 bases match TRBD1. This CDR3 has 16 amino acids. The J segment lost 5 bases and the V segment lost 4 bases, leaving 10 bases of the junction unmatched. Per germline, CDR1 KGHSH and CDR2 LQKENI.

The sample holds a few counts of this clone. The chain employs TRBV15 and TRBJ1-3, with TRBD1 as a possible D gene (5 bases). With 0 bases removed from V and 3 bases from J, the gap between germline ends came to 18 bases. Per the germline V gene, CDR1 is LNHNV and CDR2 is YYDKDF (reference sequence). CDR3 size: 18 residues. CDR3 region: CATSRDDTGSYFGNTIYF. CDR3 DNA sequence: TGTGCCACCAGCAGAGATGATACAGGCTCCTACTTTGGAAACACCATATATTTT.

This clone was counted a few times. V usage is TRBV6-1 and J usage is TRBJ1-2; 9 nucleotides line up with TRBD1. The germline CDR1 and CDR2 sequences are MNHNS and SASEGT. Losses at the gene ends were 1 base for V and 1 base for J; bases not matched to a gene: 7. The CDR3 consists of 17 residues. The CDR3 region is CASSEGTGQGINYGYTF. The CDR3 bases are TGTGCCAGCAGTGAAGGAACAGGACAGGGGATTAACTATGGCTACACCTTC.

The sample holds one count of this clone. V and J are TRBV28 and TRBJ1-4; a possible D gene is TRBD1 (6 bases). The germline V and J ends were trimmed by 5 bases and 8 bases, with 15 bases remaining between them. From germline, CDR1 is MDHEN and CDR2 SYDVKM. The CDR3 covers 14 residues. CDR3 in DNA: TGTGCCAGCAGTCCCGGGACACATACCGAAAAACTGTTTTTT. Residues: CASSPGTHTEKLFF.

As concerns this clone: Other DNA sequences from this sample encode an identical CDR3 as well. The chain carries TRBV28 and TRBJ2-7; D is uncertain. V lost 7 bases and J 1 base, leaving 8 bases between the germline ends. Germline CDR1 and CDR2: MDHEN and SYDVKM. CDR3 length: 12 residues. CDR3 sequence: CASNQASYEQYF. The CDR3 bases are TGTGCCAGCAACCAAGCATCCTACGAGCAGTACTTC.

The CDR3 is CASRAPGQGSDTQYF. The CDR3 coding sequence is TGTGCCAGCAGGGCTCCCGGACAGGGATCAGATACGCAGTATTTT. The chain carries TRBV7-8 and TRBJ2-3; TRBD1 matches 8 bases. The V gene's germline CDR1 is SGHVS and CDR2 FQNEAQ. The junction had 9 bases not matched to a gene; V was cut back by 6 bases and J by 4 bases. The CDR3 consists of 15 residues.

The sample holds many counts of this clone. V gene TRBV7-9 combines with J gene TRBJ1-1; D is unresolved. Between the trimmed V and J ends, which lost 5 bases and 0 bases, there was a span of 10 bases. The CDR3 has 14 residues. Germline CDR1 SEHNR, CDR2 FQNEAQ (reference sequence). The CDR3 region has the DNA TGTGCCAGCAGCCCACAGACTATGAACACTGAAGCTTTCTTT. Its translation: CASSPQTMNTEAFF.

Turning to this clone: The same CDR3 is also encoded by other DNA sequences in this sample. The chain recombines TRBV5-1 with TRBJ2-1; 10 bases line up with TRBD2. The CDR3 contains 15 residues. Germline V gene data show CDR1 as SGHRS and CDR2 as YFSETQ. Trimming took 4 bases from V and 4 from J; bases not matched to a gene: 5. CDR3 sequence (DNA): TGCGCCAGCAGCGTATCTAGCGGGGGTTACAATGAGCAGTTCTTC. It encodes CASSVSSGGYNEQFF.

CDR3 DNA: TGTGCCAGCAGCTCTTCGGACAGGGATAGGATACAGCCCCAGCATTTT. Translated, it gives CASSSSDRDRIQPQHF. The gene calls are TRBV14 and TRBJ1-5; TRBD1 matches 8 bases. The CDR3 loop spans 16 amino acids. V dropped 5 bases and J dropped 7; count of bases not matched to a gene: 13. From germline, CDR1 is SGHDN and CDR2 FVKESK.

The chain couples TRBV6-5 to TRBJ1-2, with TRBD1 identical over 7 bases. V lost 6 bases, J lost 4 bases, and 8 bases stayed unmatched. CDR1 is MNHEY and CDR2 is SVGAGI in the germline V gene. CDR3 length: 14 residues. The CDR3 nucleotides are TGTGCCAGCAGAAAAAACCGGGACAGCTATGGCTACACCTTC. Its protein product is CASRKNRDSYGYTF.

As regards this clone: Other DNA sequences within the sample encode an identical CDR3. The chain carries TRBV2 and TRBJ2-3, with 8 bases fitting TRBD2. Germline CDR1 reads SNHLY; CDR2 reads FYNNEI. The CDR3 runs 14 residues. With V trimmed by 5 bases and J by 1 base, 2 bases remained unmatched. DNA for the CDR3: TGTGCCAGCAGTACTAGCGGAGGCACAGATACGCAGTATTTT. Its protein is CASSTSGGTDTQYF.

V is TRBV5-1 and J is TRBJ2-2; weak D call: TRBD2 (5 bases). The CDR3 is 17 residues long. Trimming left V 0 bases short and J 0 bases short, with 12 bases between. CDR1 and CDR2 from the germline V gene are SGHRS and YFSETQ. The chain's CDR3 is CASSLAGGSSNTGELFF. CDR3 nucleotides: TGCGCCAGCAGCTTGGCCGGTGGGAGCTCGAACACCGGGGAGCTGTTTTTT.

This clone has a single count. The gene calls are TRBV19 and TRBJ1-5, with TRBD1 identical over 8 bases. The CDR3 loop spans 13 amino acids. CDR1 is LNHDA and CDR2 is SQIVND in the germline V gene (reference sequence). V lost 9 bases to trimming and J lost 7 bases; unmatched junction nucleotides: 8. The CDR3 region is CASSGQGEQPQHF. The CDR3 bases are TGTGCCAGCAGCGGACAGGGTGAGCAGCCCCAGCATTTT.

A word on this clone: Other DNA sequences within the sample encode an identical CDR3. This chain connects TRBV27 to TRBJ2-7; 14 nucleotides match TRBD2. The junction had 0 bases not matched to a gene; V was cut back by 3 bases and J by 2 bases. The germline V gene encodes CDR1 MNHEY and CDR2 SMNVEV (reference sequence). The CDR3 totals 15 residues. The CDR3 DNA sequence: TGTGCCAGCAGTTTGACTAGCGGGAGGGCCTACGAGCAGTACTTC. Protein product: CASSLTSGRAYEQYF.

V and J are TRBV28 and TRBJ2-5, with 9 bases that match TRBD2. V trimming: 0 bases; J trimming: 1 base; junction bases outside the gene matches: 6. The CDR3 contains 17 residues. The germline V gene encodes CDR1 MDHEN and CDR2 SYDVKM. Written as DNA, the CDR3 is TGTGCCAGCAGTTTATGGACTAGCGGAGTATCCCAAGAGACCCAGTACTTC. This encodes CASSLWTSGVSQETQYF.